This T cell receptor beta chain was identified during a study of shared clonotypes between healthy human individuals. General study points: A handful of donors shared about 5% of their naive CD4 clonotypes. Relative to clonotypes present in all four donors, those not shared had lower generation probabilities.

As to this clone: Its matching antigen is unknown.

Every one of the donors was a Caucasian adult that lived in Nashville, Tennessee. The CDR3 sequence is 13 residues long. V lost 4 bases and J lost 2, with 11 bases in between. CDR1 SQVTM and CDR2 ANQGSEA come from the germline V gene. Clones were read by immunoSEQ multiplex PCR, and TCRdb kept only the in-frame ones, dropping some. Here the sample spans 2.3 million or so clones, roughly 93% being singletons. The sequenced material came from naive CD4+ T cells from PBMCs. The subset here: CD45RA+ positively selected. The chain combines TRBV29-1 with TRBJ1-1, with D perhaps TRBD1 (5 bases). The TCR was taken from a man aged 18 to 30 in good health. Some clones in this sample may be carry-over from other donors' samples. The CDR3 loop is CSVALQGNTEAFF. Here the CDR3 DNA reads TGCAGCGTTGCTCTTCAGGGTAACACTGAAGCTTTCTTT.